The subject of this entry is one TCR beta chain. Its antigen target is currently unknown. Within one base of it there is no much larger clone, and no base qualities were kept. From a lookup of the germline V gene, CDR1 and CDR2 are KGHSH and LQKENI. Reading from cysteine to phenylalanine, the CDR3 counts 15 amino acids. Only the CDR3 region is kept as DNA, spanning 45 bases read in frame from base 1. Germline trimming: 2 bases from V, 2 bases from J; junction bases outside gene matches: 6. These data are taken from a study of cytomegalovirus exposure and HLA in healthy donors (dated by TCRdb to about 2017). Some background on the complete study: An earlier analysis of more than 550 of the donors reported about 280 Gb of sequence data and around 120 million unique TCR beta sequences obtained from about 200 million T cells. The study combined high-throughput TCR immunosequencing, statistical association of individual TCRs with disease status, and machine learning to predict cytomegalovirus infection status. The study used immunosequencing to profile the T cell repertoires of more than 650 subjects and linked those repertoires to cytomegalovirus serostatus. Of the roughly 400 genotyped donors, 81% were placed in the genetic ancestry cluster associated with self-reported Caucasian donors. Typing coverage differed by locus: A, B, C, DRB1 and DQB1 were typed in about 620-630 donors, DQA1 in about 560, DPA1 in some 610, and DPB1 in approximately 450. In a later analysis, previously published TCR beta repertoires from 550 to 750 donors were re-analyzed and high-resolution HLA genotyping was added so that TCR occurrence patterns could be studied. A later genetic analysis took genome-wide SNP genotypes for about 60% of the roughly 670 donors and used that subset as a discovery cohort. Donor age, sex, ethnicity and CMV serostatus were collected together with the repertoire data. An earlier analysis of about 620 of the donors applied high-throughput TCR beta sequencing to assess whether each TCR beta V gene segment acted as functional or pseudogenic. On average, around 230,000 unique TCR beta nucleotide sequences were sequenced per donor among 350 to 400 genotyped donors of the cohort, with roughly a sixth of those sequences being non-productive. Every discovery cohort repertoire had been produced on one sequencing platform. HLA typing covered class I and class II loci at four-digit resolution. A separate validation cohort of 100 to 150 different subjects was used in addition to the roughly 700-subject first cohort. In the later analysis, no new phenotypic data were used to find candidate immune exposures; instead, reliance was placed on TCR beta sequences and their occurrence across donors. Roughly five DR-DQ haplotypes were treated as single units for association and clustering because of strong linkage in the cohort. The study aimed to test whether signatures of past pathogen exposure could be identified by cataloging public T cell receptors. An early release covering roughly 640 HLA-typed donors comprised approximately 300 gigabases of sequencing data and some 79 million unique TCR sequences.

General findings and caveats noted by the study authors: Sequencing depth was assumed to be roughly uniform across donors in the presence/absence analyses, though that assumption may not hold. Broadly in line with IMGT annotations, most TCR beta V segments showed up in productive rearrangements about 90% or about 30% of the time in an earlier analysis of several hundred of the donors. The 87-base-pair reads could not distinguish some IMGT-functional V segments, including TRBV6-2 and TRBV6-3, so those segments were excluded. A cluster of highly shared sequence variants was judged likely to be a technical artifact of the sequencing pipeline. Several of the top co-occurrence clusters appeared to be linked to parvovirus B19, influenza, CMV and Epstein-Barr virus, according to a later analysis. A further reported finding was that TCR beta sequences accurately predicted the HLA-A and HLA-B alleles for most subjects in the first cohort. Most CMV-associated TCR beta chains appeared to be HLA-restricted in a later analysis, and the HLA associations seemed to be driven largely by CMV exposure. Compared with the approximately 670-donor mean, donors in an Asian-associated ancestry cluster had fewer N-insertions in productive TCRs, according to a later genetic analysis. In a later analysis, HLA-associated TCR beta chains were found to be more clonally expanded and to have lower generation probabilities than equally common non-associated chains. CMV serostatus was the only immune exposure information available for the cohort. Cytomegalovirus status was reported to be diagnosed by the classifier with high specificity and sensitivity in both the original and validation cohorts. The earlier analysis of about 600 of the donors excluded some 16 rarely observed V segments, including chromosome 9 orphons, because counts were too low. A later analysis found that TCR association rates varied across HLA loci, with DRB1 alleles showing the most associated TCRs and HLA-C alleles the fewest. In vitro tests confirmed that a few of the cytomegalovirus-associated TCR beta chains recognize cytomegalovirus antigens. Linkage disequilibrium might explain the correlated functional status among segregating V segments, but an unknown experimental factor could not be ruled out. Across donors, most TCR sequences were observed very rarely, whereas some public TCRs were present in many individuals. The study listed 170 or so TCR beta chains as associated with cytomegalovirus. The cohort was sequenced for TCR beta chains only, and without alpha or paired-chain data the features that could be detected were limited. The authors suggested that the approach could potentially be generalized to other disease states and immunological phenotypes. When HLA alleles, especially DR and DQ, strongly co-occurred, TCR associations were difficult to assign to individual alleles. A later genetic analysis associated a missense DCLRE1C variant with V-gene and J-gene trimming of TCR beta chains, and an independent cohort replicated the association. Because HLA typing was missing for some donors at each locus, association tests included only the typed subset. In a later analysis, 15,000 to 20,000 TCR beta sequences were associated with specific HLA alleles at a false discovery rate of 0.05.

To prepare the library, the immunoSEQ multiplex PCR assay was applied. For the multiplex PCR, a mixture combining 60 forward primers for TCR Vbeta segments and 13 reverse primers for TCR Jbeta segments was used. The CDR3 region of rearranged TCR beta genes was amplified from genomic DNA by a multiplex PCR assay. On the Illumina HiSeq System, the amplified TCR beta libraries were sequenced as 87-base-pair reads. In the paper's pipeline: Across the 500 to 750 repertoires, a later analysis counted tens of millions of unique TCR beta chains, around 10 million of which were shared by at least two donors. To remove PCR and sequencing errors, raw reads were error-corrected and collapsed into unique sequences using a nearest-neighbor algorithm that merged closely related sequences. CDR3 sequences were aligned to IMGT reference sequences to assign V, D and J gene segments. Each retained sequence needed at least a six-nucleotide match to both a V gene segment and a J gene segment. Rearrangements were called productive when the CDR3 lacked stop codons and stayed in frame with V and J; all others were non-productive. Following IMGT convention, CDR3 was defined as the stretch from the second conserved V-encoded cysteine to the conserved J-encoded phenylalanine. The earlier analysis of 587 of the donors excluded sequences that lacked an unambiguous match to a single V gene segment. In an earlier analysis of a few hundred of the donors, V segments were called functional above 56.7% productive rearrangements and were called segregating when the between-donor standard deviation exceeded 5%. A statistical classification framework was developed to diagnose cytomegalovirus status using the catalog of TCR beta chain sequences. In a later analysis, TCR nucleotide sequences were compared against IMGT/GENE-DB human TR gene sequences so that V and J genes could be assigned. Using the TCRdist pipeline, a later analysis assigned CDR3 sequences along with most-parsimonious VDJ recombination scenarios. In a later analysis, each TCR beta chain was defined by its CDR3 amino acid sequence together with its V-gene family, and reads without a unique V-gene family were excluded. In a later analysis, some 600 highly shared, low-generation-probability nucleotide sequences were removed to address suspected cross-contamination and a sequencing artifact. A later analysis calculated a clonal expansion index for each public chain from normalized within-repertoire ranks of inferred template counts. In a later analysis, generation probabilities were computed with a VDJ recombination model fitted to out-of-frame rearrangements, and the resulting probabilities were checked against IGoR. A later analysis scored TCR-TCR, TCR-HLA and TCR-CMV co-occurrence with hypergeometric tests, applying a repertoire-size bias correction to TCR pairs. False discovery rates were estimated in a later analysis by permuting HLA or CMV assignments 20 times. In a later analysis, co-occurring TCRs were grouped using DBSCAN, and TCRdist sequence similarity was added for clustering within HLA-allele-positive subsets. Repertoires with fewer than 30,000 or more than 120,000 public chains were left out of co-occurrence clustering, as were several repertoires with anomalous nucleotide sharing. In its TCRdb copy, this immuneACCESS table keeps in-frame sequences only and misses some clones. Where compared with another copy, unresolved V genes explain less than half of these, and the others have no known cause. That table gives V, J and clone size, and the DNA gave D and trimming. Present in this sample are around 99,000 clones, under 85% of which were seen just once. The ten largest clones represent 6.5% to 8.5% of the sample.

In total, 666 healthy bone marrow donors made up the cohort. Cohort members were all nominally healthy when sampled, although unrecorded immune exposures were likely present. The donor was CMV seropositive and was included in the group of 250 to 300 seropositive cohort members. Each donor provided a peripheral blood sample, and peripheral blood mononuclear cells were used for TCR beta sequencing. Genomic DNA was extracted from the blood cell samples with the Qiagen DNeasy Blood Extraction Kit. The sequence was obtained from a woman between 50 and 59 years old in good health and CMV-seropositive. The receptor chain draws on TRBV18 and TRBJ2-7, with 7 middle bases fitting TRBD1. The sequencing sample was made of PBMCs. The CDR3 sequence is CASSPGRQGPYEQYF. In nucleotides, the sequence is TGTGCCAGCTCACCAGGGAGACAGGGTCCCTACGAGCAGTACTTC.